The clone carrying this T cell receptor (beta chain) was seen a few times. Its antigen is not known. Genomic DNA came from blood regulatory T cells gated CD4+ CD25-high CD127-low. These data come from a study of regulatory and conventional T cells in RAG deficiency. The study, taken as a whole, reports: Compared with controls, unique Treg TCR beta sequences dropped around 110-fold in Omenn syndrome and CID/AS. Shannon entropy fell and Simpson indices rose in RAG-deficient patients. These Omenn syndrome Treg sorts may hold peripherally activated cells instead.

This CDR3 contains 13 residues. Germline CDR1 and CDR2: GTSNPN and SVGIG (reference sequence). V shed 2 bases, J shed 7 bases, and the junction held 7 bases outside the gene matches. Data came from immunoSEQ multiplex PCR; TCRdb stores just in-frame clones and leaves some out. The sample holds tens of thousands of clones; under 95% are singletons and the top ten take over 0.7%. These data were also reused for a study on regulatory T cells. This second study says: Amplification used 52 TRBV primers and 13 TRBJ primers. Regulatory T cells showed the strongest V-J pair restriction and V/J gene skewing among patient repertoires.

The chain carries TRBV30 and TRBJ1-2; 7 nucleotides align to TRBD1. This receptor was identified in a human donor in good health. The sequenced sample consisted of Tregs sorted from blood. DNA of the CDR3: TGTGCCTGGAGTCGACAGGGATCGACTGGCTACACCTTC. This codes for CAWSRQGSTGYTF.